This passage covers 6 T cell receptor beta chains from one sample sequenced in a study of blood T cell repertoires in COVID-19. This table comes from immunoSEQ multiplex PCR, and its TCRdb copy is limited to in-frame clones, with some not included. The table lists 73,000 or so clones, around 83% of them singletons. The sequencing sample was made of peripheral blood. The source is a woman aged 55-75 years with acute or convalescent COVID-19.

This chain joins TRBV11-2 and TRBJ1-2; D gene unclear. CDR1 and CDR2 from the germline V gene are SGHAT and FQNNGV. V was trimmed by 3 bases and J by 1 base, leaving 12 bases between them. CDR3 length: 15 residues. The CDR3 nucleotides read TGTGCCAGCAGCTTTGACAACATTTATAACTATGGCTACACCTTC. It translates to CASSFDNIYNYGYTF.

V gene TRBV3-1 (or the pseudogene TRBV3-2) combines with J gene TRBJ1-2; the D gene is possibly TRBD1 (6 bases). The CDR3 runs to 17 residues. The ends were cut back, 0 bases at V and 6 bases at J, with 20 bases in the middle. Germline assignment: CDR1 LGHDT and CDR2 YNNKEL (reference sequence). This chain's CDR3 is CASSQEIGRTAVHGYTF. The CDR3 nucleotides read TGTGCCAGCAGCCAAGAGATTGGACGGACAGCAGTCCATGGCTACACCTTC.

As regards this clone: Other DNA sequences from this sample encode an identical CDR3 as well. The chain joins TRBV19 to TRBJ1-1; D unresolved. Trimming shortened V by 9 bases and J by 3 bases, and 8 bases separated the two germline ends. The CDR3 runs 11 residues. Germline CDR1 is LNHDA and CDR2 is SQIVND (reference sequence). CDR3 residues: CASAIYTEAFF. The CDR3 nucleotides read TGTGCCAGCGCGATATACACTGAAGCTTTCTTT.

V gene TRBV27 combines with J gene TRBJ2-5, with TRBD2 as a possible D gene (5 bases). Germline CDR1 and CDR2: MNHEY and SMNVEV (reference sequence). The CDR3 loop spans 15 amino acids. Trimming took off 2 bases at V and 2 bases at J, with 12 bases between the two ends. DNA of the CDR3: TGTGCCAGCAGTTTACTTCCGGGGAAGCAAGAGACCCAGTACTTC. It codes for CASSLLPGKQETQYF.

This sequence joins TRBV5-1 and TRBJ1-1, with TRBD1 matching over 10 bases. The V gene's germline CDR1 is SGHRS and CDR2 YFSETQ. After removal of 4 bases from V and 0 bases from J, the junction contained 6 bases not matched to a gene. This CDR3 is built from 16 residues. CDR3 loop: CASSPDGTGVNTEAFF. The CDR3 coding sequence is TGCGCCAGCAGCCCAGACGGGACAGGGGTGAACACTGAAGCTTTCTTT.

The chain has TRBV7-9 and TRBJ1-2, with a possible D match to TRBD1 (6 bases). CDR1 is SEHNR and CDR2 is FQNEAQ in the germline V gene (reference sequence). The CDR3 has 15 amino acids. V lost 4 bases and J lost 4, with 16 bases in between. The CDR3 reads CASSSPGGQSYGYTF. CDR3 DNA sequence: TGTGCCAGCAGCTCCCCCGGGGGGCAATCCTATGGCTACACCTTC. The full variable domain, completed using reference TRBV7-9 and TRBJ1-2, is DTGVSQNPRHKITKRGQNVTFRCDPISEHNRLYWYRQTLGQGPEFLTYFQNEAQLEKSRLLSDRFSAERPKGSFSTLEIQRTEQGDSAMYLCASSSPGGQSYGYTFGSGTRLTVV.